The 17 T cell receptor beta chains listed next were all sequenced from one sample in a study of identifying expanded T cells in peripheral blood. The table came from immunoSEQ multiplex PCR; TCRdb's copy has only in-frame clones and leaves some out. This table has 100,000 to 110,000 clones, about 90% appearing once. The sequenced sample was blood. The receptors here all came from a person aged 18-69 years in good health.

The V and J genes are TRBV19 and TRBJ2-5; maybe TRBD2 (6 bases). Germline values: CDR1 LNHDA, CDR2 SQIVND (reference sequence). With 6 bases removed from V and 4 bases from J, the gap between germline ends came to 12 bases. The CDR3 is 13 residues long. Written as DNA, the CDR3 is TGTGCCAGTAGGAACGGGGGTACAGAGACCCAGTACTTC. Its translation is CASRNGGTETQYF.

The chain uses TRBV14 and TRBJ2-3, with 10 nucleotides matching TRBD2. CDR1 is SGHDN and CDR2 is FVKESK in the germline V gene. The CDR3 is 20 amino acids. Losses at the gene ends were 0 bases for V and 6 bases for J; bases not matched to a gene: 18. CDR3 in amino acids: CASSQDPPWGTSGKSDTQYF. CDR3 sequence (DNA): TGTGCCAGCAGCCAAGATCCCCCCTGGGGTACTAGCGGGAAATCGGATACGCAGTATTTT.

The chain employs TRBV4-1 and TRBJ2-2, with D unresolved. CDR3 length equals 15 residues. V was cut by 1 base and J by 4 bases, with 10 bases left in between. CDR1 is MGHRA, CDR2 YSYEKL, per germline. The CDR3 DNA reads TGCGCCAGCAGCCAAGGTTCTCAGGTCACCGGGGAGCTGTTTTTT. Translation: CASSQGSQVTGELFF.

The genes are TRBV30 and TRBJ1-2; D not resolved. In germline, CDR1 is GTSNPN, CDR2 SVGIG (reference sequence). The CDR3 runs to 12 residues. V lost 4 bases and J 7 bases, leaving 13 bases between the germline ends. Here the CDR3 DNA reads TGTGCCTGGATACGCCAGGCTCGTGGCTACACCTTC. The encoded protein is CAWIRQARGYTF. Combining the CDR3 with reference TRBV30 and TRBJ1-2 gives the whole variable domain SQTIHQWPATLVQPVGSPLSLECTVEGTSNPNLYWYRQAAGRGLQLLFYSVGIGQISSEVPQNLSASRPQDRQFILSSKKLLLSDSGFYLCAWIRQARGYTFGSGTRLTVV.

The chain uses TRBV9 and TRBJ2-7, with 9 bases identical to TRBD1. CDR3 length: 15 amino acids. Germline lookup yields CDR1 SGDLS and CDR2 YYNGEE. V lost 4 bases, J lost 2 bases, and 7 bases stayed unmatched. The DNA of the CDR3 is TGTGCCAGCAGCCCCCGGACAGGGGTAACCTACGAGCAGTACTTC. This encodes CASSPRTGVTYEQYF.

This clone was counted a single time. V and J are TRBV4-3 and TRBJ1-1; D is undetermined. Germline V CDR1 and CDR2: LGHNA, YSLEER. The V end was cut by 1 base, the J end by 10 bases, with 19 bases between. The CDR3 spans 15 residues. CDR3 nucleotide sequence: TGCGCCAGCAGCCAAGCAGTCGTGGAGCCCTCTGGAGCTTTCTTT. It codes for CASSQAVVEPSGAFF.

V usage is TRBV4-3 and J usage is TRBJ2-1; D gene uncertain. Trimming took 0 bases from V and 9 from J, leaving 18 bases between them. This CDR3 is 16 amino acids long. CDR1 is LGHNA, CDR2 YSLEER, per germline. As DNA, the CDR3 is TGCGCCAGCAGCCAAGATCAAAGAGGTAGGACCGGTGAGCAGTTCTTC. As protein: CASSQDQRGRTGEQFF.

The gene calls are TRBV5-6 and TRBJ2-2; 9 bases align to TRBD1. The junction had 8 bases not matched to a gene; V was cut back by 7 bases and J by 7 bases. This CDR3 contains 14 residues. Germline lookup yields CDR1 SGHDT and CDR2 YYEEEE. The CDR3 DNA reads TGTGCCAGCCGTGGCCGGGACAGGGTCGGGGAGCTGTTTTTT. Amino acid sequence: CASRGRDRVGELFF.

CDR3 in amino acids: CSVGSGNQPQHF. CDR3 sequence (DNA): TGCAGCGTTGGGTCCGGGAATCAGCCCCAGCATTTT. The chain uses TRBV29-1 and TRBJ1-5; D is ambiguous. Looked up from germline, CDR1 is SQVTM and CDR2 is ANQGSEA. CDR3 length equals 12 residues. Trimming stripped 4 bases from V and 4 bases from J, with 8 bases between.

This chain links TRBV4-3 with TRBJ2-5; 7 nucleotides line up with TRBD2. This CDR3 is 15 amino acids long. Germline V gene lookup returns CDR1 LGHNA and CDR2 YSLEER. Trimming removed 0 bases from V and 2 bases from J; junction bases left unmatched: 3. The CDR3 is CASSQDWGGQETQYF. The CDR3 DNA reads TGCGCCAGCAGCCAAGACTGGGGGGGACAAGAGACCCAGTACTTC.

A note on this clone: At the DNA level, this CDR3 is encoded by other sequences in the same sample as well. The CDR3 DNA sequence: TGCAGCGTTGAGGGGACAGGGAACACTGAAGCTTTCTTT. Its protein product is CSVEGTGNTEAFF. The chain joins TRBV29-1 to TRBJ1-1; 8 bases are a match to TRBD1. V dropped 3 bases and J dropped 1; count of bases not matched to a gene: 1. Germline V lookup: CDR1 SQVTM, CDR2 ANQGSEA. The CDR3 spans 13 residues.

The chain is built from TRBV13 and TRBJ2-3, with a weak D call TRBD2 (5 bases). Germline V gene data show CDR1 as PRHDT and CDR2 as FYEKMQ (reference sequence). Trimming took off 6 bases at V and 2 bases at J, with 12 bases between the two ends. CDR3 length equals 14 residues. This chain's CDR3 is CASSSTGDTDTQYF. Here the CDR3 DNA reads TGTGCCAGCAGTTCTACCGGGGACACAGATACGCAGTATTTT.

CDR3 DNA: TGTGCCAGCAGCGTAGAGAACAGGCTAGGAAACACCATATATTTT. Protein: CASSVENRLGNTIYF. The gene calls are TRBV9 and TRBJ1-3; tentatively, D is TRBD1 (5 bases). Deletions cut 0 bases from V and 4 bases from J, with 11 bases between. Germline loops: CDR1 SGDLS, CDR2 YYNGEE. This CDR3 region has 15 residues. Full variable domain (missing parts from reference TRBV9 and TRBJ1-3): DSGVTQTPKHLITATGQRVTLRCSPRSGDLSVYWYQQSLDQGLQFLIQYYNGEERAKGNILERFSAQQFPDLHSELNLSSLELGDSALYFCASSVENRLGNTIYFGEGSWLTVV.

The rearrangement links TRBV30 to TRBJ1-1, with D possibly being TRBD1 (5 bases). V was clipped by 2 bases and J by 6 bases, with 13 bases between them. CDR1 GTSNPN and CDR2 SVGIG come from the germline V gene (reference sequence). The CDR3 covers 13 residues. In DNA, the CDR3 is TGTGCCTGGAGTCACGGGGGAACCGCTGAAGCTTTCTTT. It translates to CAWSHGGTAEAFF.

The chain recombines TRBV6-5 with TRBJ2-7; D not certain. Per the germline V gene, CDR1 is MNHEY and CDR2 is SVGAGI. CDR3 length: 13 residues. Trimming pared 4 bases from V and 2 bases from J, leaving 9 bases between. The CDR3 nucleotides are TGTGCCAGCAGTTCTGGCAGTACCTACGAGCAGTACTTC. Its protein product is CASSSGSTYEQYF.

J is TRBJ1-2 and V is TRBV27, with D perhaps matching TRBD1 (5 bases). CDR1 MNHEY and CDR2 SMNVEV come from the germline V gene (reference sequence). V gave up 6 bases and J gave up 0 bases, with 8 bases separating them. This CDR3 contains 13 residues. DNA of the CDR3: TGTGCCAGCAGCGTGGGGGCTAACTATGGCTACACCTTC. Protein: CASSVGANYGYTF.

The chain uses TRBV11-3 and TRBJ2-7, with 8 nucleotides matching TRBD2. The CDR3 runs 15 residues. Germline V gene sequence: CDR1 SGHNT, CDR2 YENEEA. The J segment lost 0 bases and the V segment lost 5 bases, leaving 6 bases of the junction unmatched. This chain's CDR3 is CASSPSGGPSYEQYF. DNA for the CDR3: TGTGCCAGCAGCCCCAGCGGGGGCCCCTCCTACGAGCAGTACTTC.